Below are 22 T cell receptor beta chains sequenced from a single sample in a study of neurological immune-mediated disorders. Each CDR3 protein is one row after TCRdb ran MiXCR on the 5' RACE reads. The sample has 75,000 to 90,000 distinct CDR3 sequences, about 9.3% seen once; the top ten hold around 1.8%. The sequencing sample was made of PBMCs. All receptors derive from a middle-aged man in good health.

This clonotype has ten or more counts. The V call is TRBV5-1, the J call TRBJ2-1; D not certain. V was clipped by 4 bases and J by 6 bases, with 14 bases between them. The CDR3 has 14 amino acids. Germline V gene lookup returns CDR1 SGHRS and CDR2 YFSETQ. Here the CDR3 reads CASSTVKGANEQFF. DNA of the CDR3: TGCGCCAGCAGCACCGTTAAGGGCGCCAATGAGCAGTTCTTC.

This sequence joins TRBV12-3 or TRBV12-4 and TRBJ2-4; 7 bases map to TRBD2. J lost 5 bases, V lost 2 bases, and 6 bases had no gene match. The CDR3 length is 15 residues. CDR3: CASSLLGEGENIQYF. In nucleotides, the CDR3 is TGTGCCAGCAGTTTATTAGGGGAGGGAGAAAACATTCAGTACTTC.

This chain uses TRBV12-5 with TRBJ1-1; D unresolved. Trimming cost V 0 bases and J 5 bases, with 16 bases left between them. This CDR3 has 16 amino acids. Germline values: CDR1 LGHNT, CDR2 FRNRAP. CDR3 residues: CASGLVASSWCTEAFF. CDR3 sequence (DNA): TGTGCTAGTGGTTTGGTCGCTTCGAGTTGGTGTACTGAAGCTTTCTTT.

This clonotype occurred many times. The rearrangement links TRBV12-3 or TRBV12-4 to TRBJ1-5; unclear D gene. The CDR3 runs 11 residues. V was shortened by 6 bases and J by 7 bases, with 7 bases between the two germline ends. The CDR3 region is CASRLRQPQHF. For the CDR3, the DNA is TGTGCCAGCAGATTACGACAGCCCCAGCATTTT.

Only one count was recorded for this clonotype. Just one base apart from a much larger clone, this may be a read error. The CDR3 loop reads CASSPLGGRTEAFF. The CDR3 DNA sequence: TGTGCCAGCAGCCCTCTGGGGGGGCGGACTGAAGCTTTCTTT. The chain links TRBV7-2 to TRBJ1-1; a weak D match, TRBD1 (6 bases). The CDR3 extends over 14 amino acids. With 5 bases removed from V and 5 bases from J, the gap between germline ends came to 15 bases. The germline CDR1 and CDR2 sequences are SGHTA and FQGNSA.

This clonotype was recorded at least ten times. The chain recombines TRBV7-2 with TRBJ2-1; 12 nucleotides match TRBD2. The CDR3 is made up of 16 amino acids. With V trimmed by 0 bases and J by 9 bases, 6 bases remained unmatched. In germline, CDR1 is SGHTA, CDR2 FQGNSA. The CDR3 nucleotides read TGTGCCAGCAGCTTAGCTAAGACTAGCGGGGGCCGTGAGCAGTTCTTC. Translation: CASSLAKTSGGREQFF.

The sample holds many counts of this clonotype. J is TRBJ1-1 and V is TRBV7-2, with D possibly TRBD1 on 6 matching bases. Germline V gene sequence: CDR1 SGHTA, CDR2 FQGNSA. V gave up 5 bases and J gave up 5 bases, with 15 bases separating them. This CDR3 has 14 residues. CDR3 sequence (DNA): TGTGCCAGCAGCCCTCGGGGGGGGCGGACTGAAGCTTTCTTT. Translation gives CASSPRGGRTEAFF.

This clonotype was seen many times. The chain has TRBV5-1 and TRBJ2-5, with D tentatively TRBD1 (6 bases). With 0 bases removed from V and 8 bases from J, the gap between germline ends came to 14 bases. The length of the CDR3 is 14 residues. Germline V gene data show CDR1 as SGHRS and CDR2 as YFSETQ. CDR3 coding DNA: TGCGCCAGCAGCTTGGAGGGGGACAAGAGAACCCAGTACTTC. Protein: CASSLEGDKRTQYF. The variable domain in full, with the rest retrieved from reference TRBV5-1 and TRBJ2-5, is KAGVTQTPRYLIKTRGQQVTLSCSPISGHRSVSWYQQTPGQGLQFLFEYFSETQRNKGNFPGRFSGRQFSNSRSEMNVSTLELGDSALYLCASSLEGDKRTQYFGPGTRLLVL.

This clonotype has a count of ten or more. V gene TRBV6-5 combines with J gene TRBJ2-2, with a tentative D call TRBD2 (6 bases). CDR1 and CDR2 (germline): MNHEY, SVGAGI. The V and J ends lost 6 bases and 2 bases respectively, with 13 bases between them. The CDR3 has 15 residues. The CDR3 bases are TGTGCCAGCAGCTTCGGGACTCATAACACCGGGGAGCTGTTTTTT. Translation gives CASSFGTHNTGELFF.

On this clonotype: This may be a read error, as it is one base from a much larger clone. This chain links TRBV28 with TRBJ1-5, with D unresolved. The J call is in doubt because the DNA end fits TRBJ2-3 better. The CDR3 spans 12 residues. Germline assignment: CDR1 MDHEN and CDR2 SYDVKM. CDR3 DNA: TGTGCCAGCAGTATCTTTGGGCAGCCCCAGTATTTT. This gives the protein CASSIFGQPQYF.

This clonotype was seen at least ten times. The V call is TRBV5-1, the J call TRBJ1-4, with 8 positions matching TRBD1. This CDR3 has 17 amino acids. Trimming at V came to 0 bases and at J to 8 bases, leaving 12 bases not matched to a gene. Germline-derived CDR1 and CDR2 are SGHRS and YFSETQ. The CDR3 loop is CASSLGTGKVVREKLFF. The CDR3 nucleotides are TGCGCCAGCAGCTTGGGGACAGGGAAGGTTGTCCGGGAAAAACTGTTTTTT.

In this sample, this clonotype turned up many times. The chain employs TRBV6-1 and TRBJ1-4, with TRBD1 matching over 8 bases. The CDR3 covers 14 residues. In germline, CDR1 is MNHNS, CDR2 SASEGT. The V and J ends lost 7 bases and 5 bases, in that order; junction bases with no gene match: 6. The CDR3, as DNA: TGTGCCAGCAATGCAGGGGGCGGAAATGAAAAACTGTTTTTT. Its translation is CASNAGGGNEKLFF.

This clonotype was seen at least ten times. The gene calls are TRBV11-2 and TRBJ2-6; D assignment may be TRBD1 or TRBD2 (5 bases each). The CDR3 sequence is 17 residues long. Trimming pared 1 base from V and 0 bases from J, leaving 10 bases between. Germline loops: CDR1 SGHAT, CDR2 FQNNGV. CDR3 sequence reads: CASSLGGGYSGANVLTF. The CDR3 nucleotides are TGTGCCAGCAGCTTAGGGGGCGGGTACTCTGGGGCCAACGTCCTGACTTTC.

This clonotype was counted many times. The CDR3 spells CSARDSWQGGNQPQHF. The CDR3 bases are TGCAGTGCTAGAGATAGTTGGCAGGGCGGCAATCAGCCCCAGCATTTT. The chain employs TRBV20-1 and TRBJ1-5, with a tentative D call TRBD1 (5 bases). This CDR3 spans 16 amino acids. The germline CDR1 and CDR2 sequences are DFQATT and SNEGSKA (reference sequence). Trimming pared 0 bases from V and 2 bases from J, leaving 14 bases between.

This clonotype appeared a few times. The rearrangement joins TRBV25-1 to TRBJ2-3; 12 bases map to TRBD2. The CDR3 length is 17 residues. CDR1 is MGHDK, CDR2 SYGVNS, per germline. With V trimmed by 5 bases and J by 0 bases, 6 bases remained unmatched. CDR3 DNA sequence: TGTGCCAGCAGTCCAGCTAGCGGGAGGGGGAGCACAGATACGCAGTATTTT. As protein: CASSPASGRGSTDTQYF.

This clonotype was recorded many times. The chain recombines TRBV4-2 with TRBJ1-2; the D is unclear. This CDR3 contains 16 residues. Germline V gene data show CDR1 as LGHNA and CDR2 as YNFKEQ. The germline V and J ends were trimmed by 0 bases and 4 bases, with 15 bases remaining between them. This chain's CDR3 is CASSQDGGGSFYGYTF. The DNA for the CDR3 is TGTGCCAGCAGCCAAGATGGTGGCGGCAGCTTCTATGGCTACACCTTC.

This clonotype was found many times. The chain joins TRBV7-9 to TRBJ2-3; D is ambiguous. CDR1 and CDR2 from the germline V gene are SEHNR and FQNEAQ (reference sequence). This CDR3 region has 14 residues. Between the trimmed V and J ends, which lost 5 bases and 6 bases, there was a span of 15 bases. The CDR3 sequence: CASSPGSPRDTQYF. DNA of the CDR3: TGTGCCAGCAGCCCGGGTTCCCCACGGGATACGCAGTATTTT.

The table lists this clonotype with many counts. This sequence joins TRBV20-1 and TRBJ1-5; possibly TRBD1 for D (5 bases). Per germline, CDR1 DFQATT and CDR2 SNEGSKA (reference sequence). The CDR3 length is 15 residues. V was trimmed by 0 bases and J by 3 bases, leaving 12 bases between them. The CDR3 sequence is CSARDRRQTNQPQHF. The CDR3 nucleotides read TGCAGTGCTAGAGATCGGAGACAGACCAATCAGCCCCAGCATTTT.

This chain uses TRBV18 with TRBJ1-5; no definite D call. The V gene lost 2 bases and the J gene lost 8 bases, with 10 bases spanning the gap. This CDR3 is 13 amino acids long. Per germline, CDR1 KGHSH and CDR2 LQKENI. The CDR3 region is CASSPMRLEPQHF. The CDR3 DNA is TGTGCCAGCTCACCAATGCGGTTGGAGCCCCAGCATTTT.

This clonotype was seen ten or more times. The rearrangement joins TRBV9 to TRBJ2-7; 11 nucleotides line up with TRBD1. Per germline, CDR1 SGDLS and CDR2 YYNGEE. The CDR3 runs 14 residues. The ends lost 3 bases at V and 6 bases at J; junction bases unmatched: 5. CDR3 DNA: TGTGCCAGCAGCGCGGGACAGGGGGGGCTCGAGCAGTACTTC. This encodes CASSAGQGGLEQYF.

This clonotype was counted many times. This chain uses TRBV5-1 with TRBJ2-1, with TRBD2 matching over 13 bases. The junction had 4 bases not matched to a gene; V was cut back by 2 bases and J by 2 bases. The CDR3 contains 17 residues. Germline CDR1 reads SGHRS; CDR2 reads YFSETQ. DNA for the CDR3: TGCGCCAGCAGCTTAGGGACTAGCGGGACTACCTACAATGAGCAGTTCTTC. Encoded protein: CASSLGTSGTTYNEQFF.

This clonotype was picked up many times. V usage is TRBV28 and J usage is TRBJ2-1; TRBD1 might be the D (6 bases). This CDR3 region has 15 residues. Trimming cost V 6 bases and J 13 bases, with 25 bases left between them. Germline lookup yields CDR1 MDHEN and CDR2 SYDVKM. CDR3 amino acids: CASSDIDGTYKLQFF. In nucleotides, the CDR3 is TGTGCCAGCAGCGATATTGACGGGACATACAAACTACAGTTCTTC.